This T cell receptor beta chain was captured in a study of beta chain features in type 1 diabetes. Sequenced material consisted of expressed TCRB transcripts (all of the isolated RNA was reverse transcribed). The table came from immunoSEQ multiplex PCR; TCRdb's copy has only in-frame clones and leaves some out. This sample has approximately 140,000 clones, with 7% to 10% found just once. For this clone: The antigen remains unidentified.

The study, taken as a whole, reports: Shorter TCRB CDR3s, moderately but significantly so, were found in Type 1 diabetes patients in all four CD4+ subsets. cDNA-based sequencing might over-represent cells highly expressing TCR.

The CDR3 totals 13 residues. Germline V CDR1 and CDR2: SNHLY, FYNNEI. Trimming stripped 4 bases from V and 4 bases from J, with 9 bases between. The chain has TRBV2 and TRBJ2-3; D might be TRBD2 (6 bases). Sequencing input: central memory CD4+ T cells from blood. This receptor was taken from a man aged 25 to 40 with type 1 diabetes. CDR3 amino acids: CASSVPGADTQYF. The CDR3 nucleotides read TGTGCCAGCAGTGTCCCGGGGGCAGATACGCAGTATTTT. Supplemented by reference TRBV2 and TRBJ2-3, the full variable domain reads EPEVTQTPSHQVTQMGQEVILRCVPISNHLYFYWYRQILGQKVEFLVSFYNNEISEKSEIFDDQFSVERPDGSNFTLKIRSTKLEDSAMYFCASSVPGADTQYFGPGTRLTVL.